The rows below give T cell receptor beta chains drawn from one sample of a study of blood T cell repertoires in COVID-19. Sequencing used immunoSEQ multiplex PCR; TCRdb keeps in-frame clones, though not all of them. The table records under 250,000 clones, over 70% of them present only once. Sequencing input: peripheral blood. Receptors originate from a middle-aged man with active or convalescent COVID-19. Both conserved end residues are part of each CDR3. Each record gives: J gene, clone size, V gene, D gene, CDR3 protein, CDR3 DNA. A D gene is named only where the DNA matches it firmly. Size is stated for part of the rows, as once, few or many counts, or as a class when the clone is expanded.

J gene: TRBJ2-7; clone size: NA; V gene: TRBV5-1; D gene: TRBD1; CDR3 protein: CASSLQGASYEQYF; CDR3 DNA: TGCGCCAGCAGCCTACAGGGGGCATCCTACGAGCAGTACTTC
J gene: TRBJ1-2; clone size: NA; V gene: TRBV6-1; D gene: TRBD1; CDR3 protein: CASSEPGGQGFAGGYTF; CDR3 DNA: TGTGCCAGCAGTGAACCAGGTGGACAGGGGTTTGCTGGTGGCTACACCTTC
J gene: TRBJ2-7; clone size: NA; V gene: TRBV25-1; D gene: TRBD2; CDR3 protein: CASSEGSGTSYEQYF; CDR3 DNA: TGTGCCAGCAGTGAGGGTAGCGGGACCTCCTACGAGCAGTACTTC
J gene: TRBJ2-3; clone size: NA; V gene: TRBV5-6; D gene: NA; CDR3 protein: CASSFRQGWADTQYF; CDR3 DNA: TGTGCCAGCAGCTTTAGGCAGGGGTGGGCCGATACGCAGTATTTT
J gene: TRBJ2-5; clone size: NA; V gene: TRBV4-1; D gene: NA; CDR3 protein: CASSQDGQRAIQETQYF; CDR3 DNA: TGCGCCAGCAGCCAAGATGGGCAGCGGGCGATACAAGAGACCCAGTACTTC
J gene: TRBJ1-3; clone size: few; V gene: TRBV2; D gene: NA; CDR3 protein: CASSLEFSGNTIYF; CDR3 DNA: TGTGCCAGCAGTCTAGAGTTCTCTGGAAACACCATATATTTT
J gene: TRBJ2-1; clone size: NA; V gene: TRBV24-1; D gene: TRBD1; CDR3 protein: CATSERGQGNEQFF; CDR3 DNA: TGTGCCACCAGTGAAAGGGGACAGGGCAATGAGCAGTTCTTC
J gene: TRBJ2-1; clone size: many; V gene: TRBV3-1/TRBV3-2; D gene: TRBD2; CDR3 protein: CASSQRGLAGGPTNEQFF; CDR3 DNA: TGTGCCAGCAGCCAACGGGGGCTAGCGGGAGGGCCGACCAATGAGCAGTTCTTC
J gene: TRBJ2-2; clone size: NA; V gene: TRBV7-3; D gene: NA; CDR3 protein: CASSLMQGKSSGELFF; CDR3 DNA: TGTGCCAGCAGCTTAATGCAGGGAAAGAGTTCCGGGGAGCTGTTTTTT
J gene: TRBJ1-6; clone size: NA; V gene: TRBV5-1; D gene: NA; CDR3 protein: CASRNGELEGSPLHF; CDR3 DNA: TGCGCCAGCAGGAATGGCGAACTCGAGGGTTCACCCCTCCACTTT
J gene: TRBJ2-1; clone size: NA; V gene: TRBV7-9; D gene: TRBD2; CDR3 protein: CANDSGTGNEQFF; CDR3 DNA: TGTGCCAACGATAGCGGGACGGGTAATGAGCAGTTCTTC
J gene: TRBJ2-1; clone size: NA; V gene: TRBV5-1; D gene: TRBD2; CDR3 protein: CASSLAGLAIEQFF; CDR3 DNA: TGCGCCAGCAGCTTGGCGGGACTAGCTATTGAGCAGTTCTTC
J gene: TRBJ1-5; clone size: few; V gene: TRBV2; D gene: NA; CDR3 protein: CASSGTVYSNQPQHF; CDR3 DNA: TGTGCCAGCAGTGGTACAGTTTATAGCAATCAGCCCCAGCATTTT
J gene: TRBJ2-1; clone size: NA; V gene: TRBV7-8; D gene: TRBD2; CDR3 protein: CASSLIPSSSGRAWEQFF; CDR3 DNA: TGTGCCAGCAGCTTAATCCCCTCCTCTAGCGGGAGGGCCTGGGAGCAGTTCTTC
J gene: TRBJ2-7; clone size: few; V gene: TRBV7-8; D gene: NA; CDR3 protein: CASSLAAGLTYEQYF; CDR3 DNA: TGTGCCAGCAGCTTAGCGGCAGGTTTAACCTACGAGCAGTACTTC
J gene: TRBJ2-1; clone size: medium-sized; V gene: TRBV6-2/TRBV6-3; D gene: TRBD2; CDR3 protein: CASSSGTSGGPKDEQFF; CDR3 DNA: TGTGCCAGCAGTTCCGGCACTAGCGGGGGGCCCAAGGATGAGCAGTTCTTC
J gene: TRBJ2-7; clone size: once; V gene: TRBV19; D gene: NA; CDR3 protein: CASRSPGGEQYF; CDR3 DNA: TGTGCCAGTAGATCCCCCGGCGGAGAGCAGTACTTC
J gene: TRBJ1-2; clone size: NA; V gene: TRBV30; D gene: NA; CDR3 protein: CAWSVITATLYGYTF; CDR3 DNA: TGTGCCTGGAGTGTAATAACAGCAACCCTCTATGGCTACACCTTC
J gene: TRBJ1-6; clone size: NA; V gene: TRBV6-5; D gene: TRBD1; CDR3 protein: CASTQQGDNSPLHF; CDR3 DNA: TGTGCCAGCACTCAGCAGGGGGATAATTCACCCCTCCACTTT
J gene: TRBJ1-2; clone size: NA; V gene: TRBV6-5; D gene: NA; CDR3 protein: CASNPPGVSNYGYTF; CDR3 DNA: TGTGCCAGCAACCCCCCCGGGGTTAGTAACTATGGCTACACCTTC
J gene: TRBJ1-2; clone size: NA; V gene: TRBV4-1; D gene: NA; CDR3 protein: CASSQQSVTNYGYTF; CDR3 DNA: TGCGCCAGCAGCCAGCAGAGCGTAACTAACTATGGCTACACCTTC
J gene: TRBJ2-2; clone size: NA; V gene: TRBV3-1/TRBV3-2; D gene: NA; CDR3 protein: CASTNARELFF; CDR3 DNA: TGTGCCAGCACCAACGCGAGGGAGCTGTTTTTT
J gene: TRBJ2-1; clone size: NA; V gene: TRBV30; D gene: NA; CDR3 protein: CAWSKDVGGNEQFF; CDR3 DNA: TGTGCCTGGAGTAAGGACGTAGGAGGTAATGAGCAGTTCTTC
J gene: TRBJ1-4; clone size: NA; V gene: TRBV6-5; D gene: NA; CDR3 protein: CASSYSRTGTNEKLFF; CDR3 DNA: TGTGCCAGCAGTTACTCTCGGACGGGGACTAATGAAAAACTGTTTTTT
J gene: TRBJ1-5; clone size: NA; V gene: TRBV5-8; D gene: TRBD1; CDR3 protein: CASSLDVGTANQPQHF; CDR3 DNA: TGTGCCAGCAGCTTGGATGTAGGGACAGCCAATCAGCCCCAGCATTTT
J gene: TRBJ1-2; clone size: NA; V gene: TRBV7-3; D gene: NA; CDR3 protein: CASSPSGRANYGYTF; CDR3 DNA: TGTGCCAGCAGCCCCTCCGGGCGGGCAAACTATGGCTACACCTTC
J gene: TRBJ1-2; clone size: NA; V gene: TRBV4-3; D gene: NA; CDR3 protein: CASSPGGANYGYTF; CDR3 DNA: TGCGCCAGCAGTCCCGGCGGAGCTAACTATGGCTACACCTTC
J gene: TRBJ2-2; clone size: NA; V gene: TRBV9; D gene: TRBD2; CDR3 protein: CASSPGGGTGELFF; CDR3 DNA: TGTGCCAGCAGCCCTGGGGGGGGCACCGGGGAGCTGTTTTTT
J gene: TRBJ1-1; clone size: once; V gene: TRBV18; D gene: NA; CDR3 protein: CASSPQDITEAFF; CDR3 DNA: TGTGCCAGCTCACCCCAGGATATCACTGAAGCTTTCTTT
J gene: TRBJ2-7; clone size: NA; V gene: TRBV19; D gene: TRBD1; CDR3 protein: CASSIEGGAYEQYF; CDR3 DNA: TGTGCCAGTAGTATAGAAGGGGGCGCCTACGAGCAGTACTTC
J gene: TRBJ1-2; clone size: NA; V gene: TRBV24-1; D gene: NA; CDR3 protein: CATSDLNYGYTF; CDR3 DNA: TGTGCCACCAGTGATCTAAACTATGGCTACACCTTC
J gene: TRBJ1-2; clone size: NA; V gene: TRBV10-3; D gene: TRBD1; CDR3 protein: CAISITGGNYGYTF; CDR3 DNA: TGTGCCATCAGTATAACAGGGGGCAACTATGGCTACACCTTC
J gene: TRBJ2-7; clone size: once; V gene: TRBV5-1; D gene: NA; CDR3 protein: CASSLQNERGGSAYEQYF; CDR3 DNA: TGCGCCAGCAGCCTCCAGAACGAGAGAGGGGGTTCAGCCTACGAGCAGTACTTC
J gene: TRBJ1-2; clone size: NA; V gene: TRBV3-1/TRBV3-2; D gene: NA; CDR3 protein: CASSQGDGGGGYTF; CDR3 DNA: TGTGCCAGCAGCCAAGGGGATGGAGGTGGTGGCTACACCTTC
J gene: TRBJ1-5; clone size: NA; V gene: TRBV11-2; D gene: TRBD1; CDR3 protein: CASSPRQGNQPQHF; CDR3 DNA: TGTGCCAGCAGCCCGCGACAGGGAAATCAGCCCCAGCATTTT
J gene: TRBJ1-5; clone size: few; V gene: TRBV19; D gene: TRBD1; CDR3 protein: CASSFRQGISNQPQHF; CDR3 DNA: TGTGCCAGTAGTTTCCGACAGGGGATTAGCAATCAGCCCCAGCATTTT
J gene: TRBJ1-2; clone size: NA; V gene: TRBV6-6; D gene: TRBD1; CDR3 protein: CASSYSGGINGYTF; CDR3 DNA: TGTGCCAGCAGTTACTCAGGGGGCATAAATGGCTACACCTTC
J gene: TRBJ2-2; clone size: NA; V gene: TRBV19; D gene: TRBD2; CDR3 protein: CASSMTSGTMINTGELFF; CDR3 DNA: TGTGCCAGTAGCATGACTAGCGGGACGATGATAAACACCGGGGAGCTGTTTTTT
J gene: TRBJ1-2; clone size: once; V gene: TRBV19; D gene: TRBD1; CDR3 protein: CASSIDAVQGGRYGYTF; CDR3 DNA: TGTGCCAGTAGTATAGATGCAGTACAGGGGGGTCGGTATGGCTACACCTTC
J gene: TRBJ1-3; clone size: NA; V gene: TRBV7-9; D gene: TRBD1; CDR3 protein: CASSLGSGGHSGNTIYF; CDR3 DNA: TGTGCCAGCAGCTTAGGGTCAGGGGGTCACTCTGGAAACACCATATATTTT
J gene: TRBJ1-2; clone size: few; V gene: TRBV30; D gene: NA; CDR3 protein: CAWNKYGSEGYTF; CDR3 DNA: TGTGCCTGGAATAAGTACGGTAGCGAGGGCTACACCTTC
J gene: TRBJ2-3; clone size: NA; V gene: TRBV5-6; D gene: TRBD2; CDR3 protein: CASSPWASGGLRDTQYF; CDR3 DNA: TGTGCCAGCAGCCCCTGGGCTAGCGGGGGGCTAAGAGATACGCAGTATTTT
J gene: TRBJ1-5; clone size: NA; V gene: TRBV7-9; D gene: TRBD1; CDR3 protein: CASSRDRVQHF; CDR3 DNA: TGTGCCAGCAGCCGAGACAGGGTCCAGCATTTT
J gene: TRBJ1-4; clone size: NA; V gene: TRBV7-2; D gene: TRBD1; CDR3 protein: CASSPTPQGSEKLFF; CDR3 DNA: TGTGCCAGCAGCCCTACCCCACAGGGGAGTGAAAAACTGTTTTTT
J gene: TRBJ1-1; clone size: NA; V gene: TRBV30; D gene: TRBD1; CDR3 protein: CAWTMGGKLAQRDRGFTEAFF; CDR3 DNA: TGTGCCTGGACAATGGGGGGAAAGTTGGCGCAAAGGGACAGAGGGTTCACTGAAGCTTTCTTT
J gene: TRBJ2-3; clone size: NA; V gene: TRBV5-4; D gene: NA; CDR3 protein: CASSSDGGGTDTQYF; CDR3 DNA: TGTGCCAGCAGCTCCGATGGCGGGGGCACAGATACGCAGTATTTT
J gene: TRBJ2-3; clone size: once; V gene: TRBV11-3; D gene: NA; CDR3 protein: CASSDIGGLATDTQYF; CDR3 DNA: TGTGCCAGCAGCGACATTGGTGGGTTAGCGACAGATACGCAGTATTTT
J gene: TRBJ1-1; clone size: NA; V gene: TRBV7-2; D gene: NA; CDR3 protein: CASRDKNTEAFF; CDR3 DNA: TGTGCCAGCAGGGACAAGAACACTGAAGCTTTCTTT
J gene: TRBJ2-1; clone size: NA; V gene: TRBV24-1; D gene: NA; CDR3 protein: CATSPDYYNEQFF; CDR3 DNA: TGTGCCACCAGTCCAGACTATTACAATGAGCAGTTCTTC
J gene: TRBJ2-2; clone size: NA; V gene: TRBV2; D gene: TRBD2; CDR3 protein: CASSVLRAGAGELFF; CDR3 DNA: TGTGCCAGCAGTGTATTGAGGGCGGGGGCCGGGGAGCTGTTTTTT